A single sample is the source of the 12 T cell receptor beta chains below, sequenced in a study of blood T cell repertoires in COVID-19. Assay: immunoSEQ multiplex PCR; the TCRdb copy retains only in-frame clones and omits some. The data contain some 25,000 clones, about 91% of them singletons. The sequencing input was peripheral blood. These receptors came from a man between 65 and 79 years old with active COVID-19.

CDR3 DNA sequence: TGTGCCAGCAGCCCGGGGTACGGACAGGGGGCAAGGACAGATACGCAGTATTTT. It is translated as CASSPGYGQGARTDTQYF. The chain combines TRBV7-2 with TRBJ2-3, with 11 bases that match TRBD1. After removal of 5 bases from V and 3 bases from J, the junction contained 13 bases not matched to a gene. Germline V gene data show CDR1 as SGHTA and CDR2 as FQGNSA. There are 18 residues in the CDR3.

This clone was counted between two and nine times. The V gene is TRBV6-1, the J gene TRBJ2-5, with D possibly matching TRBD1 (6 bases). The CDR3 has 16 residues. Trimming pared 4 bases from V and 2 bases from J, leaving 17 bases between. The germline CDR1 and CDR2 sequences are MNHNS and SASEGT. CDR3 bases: TGTGCCAGCAGTGGCAGGACAGCTTCAACACAAGAGACCCAGTACTTC. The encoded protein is CASSGRTASTQETQYF.

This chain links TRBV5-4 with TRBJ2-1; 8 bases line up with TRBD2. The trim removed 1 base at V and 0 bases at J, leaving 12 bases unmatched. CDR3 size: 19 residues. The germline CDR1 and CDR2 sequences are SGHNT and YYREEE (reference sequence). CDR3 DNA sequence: TGTGCCAGCAGCTTGAATGGACTAGCCCCAACGAGCTCCTACAATGAGCAGTTCTTC. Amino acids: CASSLNGLAPTSSYNEQFF. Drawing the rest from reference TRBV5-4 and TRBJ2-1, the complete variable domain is ETGVTQSPTHLIKTRGQQVTLRCSSQSGHNTVSWYQQALGQGPQFIFQYYREEENGRGNFPPRFSGLQFPNYSSELNVNALELDDSALYLCASSLNGLAPTSSYNEQFFGPGTRLTVL.

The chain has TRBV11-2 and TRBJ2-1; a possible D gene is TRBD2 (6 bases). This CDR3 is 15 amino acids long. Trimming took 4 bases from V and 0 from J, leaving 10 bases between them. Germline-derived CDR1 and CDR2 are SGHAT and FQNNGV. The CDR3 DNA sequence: TGTGCCAGCAGCTCGTTAGCGGCCTCCTACAATGAGCAGTTCTTC. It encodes CASSSLAASYNEQFF.

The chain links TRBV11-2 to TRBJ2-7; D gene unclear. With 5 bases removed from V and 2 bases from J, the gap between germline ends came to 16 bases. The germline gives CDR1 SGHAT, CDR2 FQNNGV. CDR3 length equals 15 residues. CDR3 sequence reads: CASSPSLGRTYEQYF. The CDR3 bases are TGTGCCAGCAGCCCCTCCTTGGGCAGAACCTACGAGCAGTACTTC.

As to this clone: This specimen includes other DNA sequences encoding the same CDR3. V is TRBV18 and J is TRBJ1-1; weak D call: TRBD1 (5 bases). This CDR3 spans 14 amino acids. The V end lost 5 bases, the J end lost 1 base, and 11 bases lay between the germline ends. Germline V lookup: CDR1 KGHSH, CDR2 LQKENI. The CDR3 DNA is TGTGCCAGCTCATTTGACAGAAAGAACACTGAAGCTTTCTTT. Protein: CASSFDRKNTEAFF.

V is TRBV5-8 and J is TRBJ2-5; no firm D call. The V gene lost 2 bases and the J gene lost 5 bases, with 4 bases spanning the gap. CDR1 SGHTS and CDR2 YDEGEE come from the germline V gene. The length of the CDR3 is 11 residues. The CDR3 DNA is TGTGCCAGCAGCTTTGCGGAGACCCAGTACTTC. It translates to CASSFAETQYF.

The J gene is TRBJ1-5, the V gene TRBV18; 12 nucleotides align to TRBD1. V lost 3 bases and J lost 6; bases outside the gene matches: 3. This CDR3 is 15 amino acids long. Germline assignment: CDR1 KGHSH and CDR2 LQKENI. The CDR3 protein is CASSPGTGGRQPQHF. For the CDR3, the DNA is TGTGCCAGCTCACCCGGGACAGGGGGCCGTCAGCCCCAGCATTTT.

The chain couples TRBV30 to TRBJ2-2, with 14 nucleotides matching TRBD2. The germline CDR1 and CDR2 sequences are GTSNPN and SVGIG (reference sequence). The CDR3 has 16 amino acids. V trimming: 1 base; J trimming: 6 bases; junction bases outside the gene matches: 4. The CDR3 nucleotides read TGTGCCTGGAGTGGAGGGACTAGCGGGAGTGCCGGGGAGCTGTTTTTT. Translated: CAWSGGTSGSAGELFF.

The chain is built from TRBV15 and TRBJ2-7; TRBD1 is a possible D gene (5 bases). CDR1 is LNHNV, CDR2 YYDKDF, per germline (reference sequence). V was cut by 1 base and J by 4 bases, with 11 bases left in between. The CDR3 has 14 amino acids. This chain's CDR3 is CATSRAPGPYEQYF. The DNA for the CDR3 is TGTGCCACCAGCAGAGCACCAGGGCCGTACGAGCAGTACTTC. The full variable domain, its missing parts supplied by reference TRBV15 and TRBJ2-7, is DAMVIQNPRYQVTQFGKPVTLSCSQTLNHNVMYWYQQKSSQAPKLLFHYYDKDFNNEADTPDNFQSRRPNTSFCFLDIRSPGLGDTAMYLCATSRAPGPYEQYFGPGTRLTVT.

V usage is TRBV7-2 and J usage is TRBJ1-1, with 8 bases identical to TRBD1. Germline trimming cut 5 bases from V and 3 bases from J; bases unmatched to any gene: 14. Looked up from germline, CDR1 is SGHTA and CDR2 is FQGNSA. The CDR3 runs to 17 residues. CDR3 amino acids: CASSGGQGGGSDTEAFF. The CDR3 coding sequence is TGTGCCAGCAGCGGAGGACAGGGAGGCGGGTCGGACACTGAAGCTTTCTTT.

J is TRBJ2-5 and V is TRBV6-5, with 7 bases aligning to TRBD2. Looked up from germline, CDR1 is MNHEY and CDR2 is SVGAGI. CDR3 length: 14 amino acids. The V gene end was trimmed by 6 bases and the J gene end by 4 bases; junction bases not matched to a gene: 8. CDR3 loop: CASSHYGRGETQYF. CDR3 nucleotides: TGTGCCAGCAGCCACTATGGGAGGGGAGAGACCCAGTACTTC.